Shown below are 30 T cell receptor beta chains from a single sample sequenced in a study of shared clonotypes between healthy human individuals. Some clones are missing from TCRdb's copy, which holds only in-frame ones; the method was immunoSEQ multiplex PCR. The data contain approximately 1,000,000 clones, 60% to 80% of them singletons. The sample taken for sequencing was memory CD4+ T cells from PBMCs. Subset indicated: CD45RA-negative fraction. The receptors originated from a young man in good health. Some clones in this sample may be carry-over from other donors' samples.

The chain is built from TRBV19 and TRBJ2-7, with TRBD2 matching over 8 bases. Germline assignment: CDR1 LNHDA and CDR2 SQIVND (reference sequence). This CDR3 region has 14 residues. Trimming cost V 11 bases and J 0 bases; bases outside gene matches: 9. CDR3 bases: TGTGCCGCAGGGACTAGGGGGGACTCCTACGAGCAGTACTTC. Translated, it gives CAAGTRGDSYEQYF.

The genes are TRBV5-4 and TRBJ2-2, with TRBD2 as a possible D gene (6 bases). Trimming stripped 0 bases from V and 3 bases from J, with 9 bases between. This CDR3 contains 15 residues. Germline V gene sequence: CDR1 SGHNT, CDR2 YYREEE (reference sequence). The chain's CDR3 is CASSLAGVHTGELFF. In nucleotides, the CDR3 is TGTGCCAGCAGCTTGGCGGGAGTGCACACCGGGGAGCTGTTTTTT.

This rearrangement joins TRBV5-4 to TRBJ2-1, with D unresolved. The V gene lost 5 bases and the J gene lost 3 bases, with 9 bases spanning the gap. The CDR3 is 13 amino acids. Germline V gene data show CDR1 as SGHNT and CDR2 as YYREEE (reference sequence). CDR3 residues: CASSFDNYNEQFF. CDR3 coding DNA: TGTGCCAGCAGTTTCGACAACTACAATGAGCAGTTCTTC.

The chain has TRBV27 and TRBJ1-4; D gene uncertain. Germline V gene data show CDR1 as MNHEY and CDR2 as SMNVEV (reference sequence). V gave up 3 bases and J gave up 3 bases, with 11 bases separating them. The CDR3 has 15 residues. The CDR3, as DNA: TGTGCCAGCAGTTTTTTGGGCACAGCTAATGAAAAACTGTTTTTT. It translates to CASSFLGTANEKLFF.

The chain uses TRBV5-4 and TRBJ2-5, with D perhaps matching TRBD1 (6 bases). CDR3 length: 13 residues. V dropped 4 bases and J dropped 5 bases, with 12 bases sitting between them. Germline loops: CDR1 SGHNT, CDR2 YYREEE (reference sequence). DNA for the CDR3: TGTGCCAGCAGCCCACGGGACACCGAGACCCAGTACTTC. It yields the protein CASSPRDTETQYF.

This chain uses TRBV5-1 with TRBJ2-7, with D possibly called TRBD1 or TRBD2 (5 bases each). The CDR3 is made up of 15 amino acids. Germline assignment: CDR1 SGHRS and CDR2 YFSETQ. V dropped 7 bases and J dropped 5 bases, with 22 bases sitting between them. CDR3 sequence reads: CASRLLGAGTDEQYF. As DNA, the CDR3 is TGCGCCAGCCGACTCCTAGGGGCAGGGACGGACGAGCAGTACTTC.

The chain uses TRBV29-1 and TRBJ1-1; D ambiguous. CDR1 is SQVTM and CDR2 is ANQGSEA in the germline V gene. CDR3 length equals 11 residues. V was pared by 7 bases and J by 7 bases, with 13 bases between. The CDR3 loop is CSAPGDGEAFF. CDR3 coding DNA: TGCAGCGCCCCAGGTGACGGTGAAGCTTTCTTT. The whole variable domain, remainder taken from reference TRBV29-1 and TRBJ1-1, is SAVISQKPSRDICQRGTSLTIQCQVDSQVTMMFWYRQQPGQSLTLIATANQGSEATYESGFVIDKFPISRPNLTFSTLTVSNMSPEDSSIYLCSAPGDGEAFFGQGTRLTVV.

The chain joins TRBV30 to TRBJ1-4; TRBD1 is a possible D gene (6 bases). The CDR3 length is 13 residues. Germline assignment: CDR1 GTSNPN and CDR2 SVGIG (reference sequence). The germline V and J ends were trimmed by 7 bases and 8 bases, with 17 bases remaining between them. The CDR3 coding sequence is TGTGCCTTACAGCGGGGGCCGGGAGAAAAACTGTTTTTT. Amino acid sequence: CALQRGPGEKLFF.

J is TRBJ2-3 and V is TRBV5-5, with 11 nucleotides matching TRBD2. The ends lost 0 bases at V and 0 bases at J; junction bases unmatched: 6. CDR1 and CDR2 (germline): SGHKS, YYEKEE (reference sequence). This CDR3 comprises 18 residues. The CDR3 reads CASSLALLAGVSTDTQYF. The DNA of the CDR3 is TGTGCCAGCAGCTTGGCGCTACTAGCGGGGGTGAGCACAGATACGCAGTATTTT.

V gene TRBV7-2 combines with J gene TRBJ2-1; 8 bases are shared with TRBD1. V lost 5 bases and J lost 0; bases outside the gene matches: 3. There are 15 residues in the CDR3. CDR1 is SGHTA and CDR2 is FQGNSA in the germline V gene. CDR3 DNA sequence: TGTGCCAGCAGCGGAGACAGGGGCTCCTACAATGAGCAGTTCTTC. Translated, it gives CASSGDRGSYNEQFF.

Remarks on this clone: An end of the junction differs from the germline gene, which may be a read error. The V and J genes are TRBV6-1 and TRBJ2-7, with 9 bases lining up with TRBD2. Germline CDR1 is MNHNS and CDR2 is SASEGT. This CDR3 spans 14 amino acids. The CDR3 DNA follows: TGTGCCAGCAGTGAACTACCAACCGGGACTAGCCTCCTTTTC. As protein: CASSELPTGTSLLF.

Turning to this clone: Different DNA sequences within this sample yield the same CDR3. The chain uses TRBV29-1 and TRBJ2-3; 12 bases line up with TRBD2. The CDR3 has 15 residues. The ends lost 4 bases at V and 0 bases at J; junction bases unmatched: 2. The germline V gene encodes CDR1 SQVTM and CDR2 ANQGSEA. The CDR3 nucleotides read TGCAGCGTTGGCGGGACTAGCGGGAGCACAGATACGCAGTATTTT. It codes for CSVGGTSGSTDTQYF.

The CDR3 nucleotides read TGTGCCACCAGCGAGAGGACGGCTAGCACAGATACGCAGTATTTT. Encoded protein: CATSERTASTDTQYF. V and J are TRBV15 and TRBJ2-3; unclear D gene. V was pared by 5 bases and J by 0 bases, with 12 bases between. The CDR3 runs to 15 residues. Per germline, CDR1 LNHNV and CDR2 YYDKDF (reference sequence).

This sequence joins TRBV2 and TRBJ2-2, with 10 bases fitting TRBD2. This CDR3 comprises 15 residues. Losses at the gene ends were 7 bases for V and 4 bases for J; bases not matched to a gene: 6. The germline CDR1 and CDR2 sequences are SNHLY and FYNNEI. The CDR3 bases are TGTGCCAGCAAGGCCCTAGCGGGAGCCACCGGGGAGCTGTTTTTT. Its protein product is CASKALAGATGELFF.

This sequence joins TRBV14 and TRBJ2-1; 8 bases fit TRBD2. The CDR3 spans 14 residues. CDR1 and CDR2 (germline): SGHDN, FVKESK. J gave up 3 bases and V 4 bases, and 2 bases lay outside the gene matches. This CDR3 reads CASSPGRGYNEQFF. CDR3 nucleotide sequence: TGTGCCAGCAGCCCCGGGAGGGGCTACAATGAGCAGTTCTTC.

This clone has more than one count but fewer than ten. This chain joins TRBV6-1 and TRBJ2-7; tentative D call: TRBD1 (5 bases). Per germline, CDR1 MNHNS and CDR2 SASEGT. The CDR3 has 14 residues. The V end lost 8 bases, the J end lost 1 base, and 15 bases lay between the germline ends. As DNA, the CDR3 is TGTGCCAGCTCGGTGACAGTTTCATCCTACGAGCAGTACTTC. Amino acid sequence: CASSVTVSSYEQYF.

This clone was seen once. V is TRBV2 and J is TRBJ1-5; D is unresolved. The V and J ends lost 6 bases and 0 bases respectively, with 9 bases between them. Per germline, CDR1 SNHLY and CDR2 FYNNEI. The CDR3 is 14 residues long. CDR3 sequence reads: CASRPGLSNQPQHF. CDR3 DNA: TGTGCCAGCAGACCCGGACTTAGCAATCAGCCCCAGCATTTT.

This chain links TRBV9 with TRBJ2-3; D possibly corresponds to TRBD1 (5 bases). Trimming stripped 3 bases from V and 3 bases from J, with 11 bases between. The germline gives CDR1 SGDLS, CDR2 YYNGEE. This CDR3 region has 14 residues. This CDR3 is CASSAHQGTDTQYF. The CDR3 nucleotides read TGTGCCAGCAGCGCCCACCAGGGAACAGATACGCAGTATTTT.

The chain combines TRBV9 with TRBJ2-1; 11 nucleotides align to TRBD2. Germline V gene sequence: CDR1 SGDLS, CDR2 YYNGEE. J lost 1 base, V lost 4 bases, and 13 bases had no gene match. The CDR3 runs 19 residues. DNA for the CDR3: TGTGCCAGCAGCCCCCTGGTTGGGCTAGCGGGAGGATCCTACAATGAGCAGTTCTTC. As protein: CASSPLVGLAGGSYNEQFF.

Turning to this clone: Different DNA sequences within this sample yield the same CDR3. The V and J genes are TRBV18 and TRBJ1-1; TRBD1 is a possible D gene (5 bases). Germline CDR1 reads KGHSH; CDR2 reads LQKENI. The CDR3 spans 14 residues. Trimming pared 3 bases from V and 5 bases from J, leaving 13 bases between. The CDR3 protein is CASSPGVGRTEAFF. CDR3 sequence (DNA): TGTGCCAGCTCACCCGGGGTGGGACGGACTGAAGCTTTCTTT.

The chain employs TRBV29-1 and TRBJ1-4; D is ambiguous. The CDR3 consists of 14 residues. Germline V gene sequence: CDR1 SQVTM, CDR2 ANQGSEA. The ends were cut back, 6 bases at V and 8 bases at J, with 19 bases in the middle. Written as DNA, the CDR3 is TGCAGCGTCGCCAGCCTTACTACGGGGGAAAAACTGTTTTTT. As protein: CSVASLTTGEKLFF.

This chain links TRBV19 with TRBJ2-4; D is undetermined. Germline V gives CDR1 LNHDA, CDR2 SQIVND (reference sequence). The CDR3 runs 13 residues. V gave up 3 bases and J gave up 5 bases, with 8 bases separating them. The CDR3, as DNA: TGTGCCAGTAGTATGTTCGGCGAAAACATTCAGTACTTC. Its protein is CASSMFGENIQYF.

This clone was seen only a few times. The genes are TRBV5-1 and TRBJ1-4; D is unresolved. V shed 0 bases and J shed 4 bases, with 13 bases lying between them. Germline-derived CDR1 and CDR2 are SGHRS and YFSETQ. The CDR3 runs to 16 residues. The CDR3, as DNA: TGCGCCAGCAGCTTGGCACAGCTGACAAATAATGAAAAACTGTTTTTT. This encodes CASSLAQLTNNEKLFF. Together with reference TRBV5-1 and TRBJ1-4, the CDR3 gives the full variable domain: KAGVTQTPRYLIKTRGQQVTLSCSPISGHRSVSWYQQTPGQGLQFLFEYFSETQRNKGNFPGRFSGRQFSNSRSEMNVSTLELGDSALYLCASSLAQLTNNEKLFFGSGTQLSVL.

The chain carries TRBV7-8 and TRBJ1-4; a weak D match, TRBD1 (5 bases). The germline CDR1 and CDR2 sequences are SGHVS and FQNEAQ. This CDR3 region has 13 residues. Trimming cost V 1 base and J 7 bases, with 7 bases left between them. The CDR3 sequence is CASSLGGVEKLFF. The CDR3 nucleotides are TGTGCCAGCAGCTTAGGGGGGGTTGAAAAACTGTTTTTT.

This clone occurred many times. V is TRBV11-3 and J is TRBJ1-1, with D unresolved. The length of the CDR3 is 9 residues. Trimming stripped 6 bases from V and 5 bases from J, with 1 base between. Per the germline V gene, CDR1 is SGHNT and CDR2 is YENEEA. CDR3 amino acids: CASSTEAFF. Written as DNA, the CDR3 is TGTGCCAGCAGTACTGAAGCTTTCTTT.

The chain links TRBV21-1 to TRBJ2-7; the table's D gene call, TRBD2, was not cross checked with the DNA. TRBV21-1 is shown as a pseudogene. The CDR3 spans 16 residues. This chain's CDR3 is CASSKTSGGLGAEQYF. CDR3 in DNA: TGTGCCAGCAGCAAAACTTCGGGAGGGCTGGGGGCCGAGCAGTACTTC.

On this clone: Other nucleotide sequences in the sample specify the same CDR3. V and J are TRBV2 and TRBJ2-5, with D perhaps matching TRBD2 (7 bases). The CDR3 extends over 13 amino acids. CDR1 and CDR2 (germline): SNHLY, FYNNEI. V lost 6 bases, J lost 5 bases, and 13 bases lay in between. The chain's CDR3 is CASRRGGGETQYF. The CDR3 DNA follows: TGTGCCAGCAGGCGCGGGGGCGGGGAGACCCAGTACTTC.

This clone was picked up a small number of times. This chain connects TRBV18 to TRBJ1-1, with D uncertain. This CDR3 region has 14 residues. V shed 1 base and J shed 1 base, with 7 bases lying between them. Germline CDR1 is KGHSH and CDR2 is LQKENI. CDR3 sequence reads: CASSPLSGNTEAFF. The CDR3 bases are TGTGCCAGCTCACCACTGTCGGGGAACACTGAAGCTTTCTTT.

The rearrangement uses TRBV4-2 and TRBJ2-7; 8 positions match TRBD2. The CDR3 totals 19 residues. The germline V gene has CDR1 LGHNA and CDR2 YNFKEQ. V dropped 2 bases and J dropped 0; count of bases not matched to a gene: 15. The CDR3 nucleotides are TGTGCCAGCAGCCAAAGTTTTAGGGCGGGAGGCCCTGACTCCTACGAGCAGTACTTC. Protein: CASSQSFRAGGPDSYEQYF.

This chain connects TRBV11-2 to TRBJ1-4; TRBD1 matches at 8 bases. Germline values: CDR1 SGHAT, CDR2 FQNNGV. The CDR3 sequence is 17 residues long. Trimming cost V 1 base and J 8 bases; bases outside gene matches: 12. CDR3 region: CASSLASPTGVREKLFF. In DNA form, the CDR3 reads TGTGCCAGCAGCTTAGCTTCCCCGACAGGGGTAAGGGAAAAACTGTTTTTT.